The clone carrying this T cell receptor beta chain was detected ten times or more. Unique molecular identifiers were incorporated during preparation of the TCRbeta library. TCRdb processed the PCR reads anew with MiXCR; each CDR3 protein has one entry. The sample records fewer than 550,000 distinct CDR3 sequences, 9.5% to 12% being singletons. The sample is drawn from a study of T-cell reconstitution after alpha-beta-depleted transplantation in children. The trim removed 3 bases at V and 14 bases at J, leaving 11 bases unmatched. This CDR3 spans 14 amino acids. Material: PBMCs, mostly from graft donor cells, obtained 180 days after TCRalphabeta/CD19-depleted stem cell transplant. The chain uses TRBV12-3 or TRBV12-4 and TRBJ2-1, with 9 bases identical to TRBD2. This clonotype originated in a female patient aged 2-10 years who had a stem cell transplant for aplastic anemia, so the T cells may come from the graft donor. CDR3 region: CASSFWREGPPKFF. The DNA of the CDR3 is TGTGCCAGCAGTTTTTGGCGGGAGGGCCCCCCGAAGTTCTTC.